This T cell receptor (beta chain) was sequenced in a study of blood T cell repertoires in COVID-19. Overall study: From T cells, B-cell-depleted T cells, or PBMCs came the material, which was cDNA or gDNA.

Libraries were prepared by immunoSEQ multiplex PCR; TCRdb keeps only in-frame clonotypes and omits some of them. The sample consists of roughly 250,000 clones, around nine tenths of them appearing once. The V end was cut by 2 bases, the J end by 0 bases, with 6 bases between. The V gene's germline CDR1 is SGDLS and CDR2 YYNGEE. The CDR3 sequence is 14 residues long. The J gene is TRBJ2-1, the V gene TRBV9, with D maybe TRBD2 (5 bases). The sequenced sample was PBMCs or T cells enriched from blood (not recorded which). This clonotype originated in a woman younger than 35 who had recovered from COVID-19. The CDR3: CASSVRGSYNEQFF. CDR3 in DNA: TGTGCCAGCAGCGTCCGGGGCTCCTACAATGAGCAGTTCTTC.